A single sample is the source of the 23 T cell receptor beta chains below, sequenced in a study of regulatory T cells in long-lasting Graves disease. TCR beta libraries were built with iRepertoire HTBI primers and Arm-PCR of CDR3 regions. TCRdb used MiXCR to reprocess the multiplex PCR reads, holding one entry per CDR3 protein. The data contain around 500,000 distinct CDR3 sequences, around 21% of them seen just once; the ten biggest clones take up 6.5% to 10%. Noted time point: persistent/refractory GD, antithyroid drugs over 5 years with positive TRAb. PBMC RNA served as the TCR library source. This sample comprised peripheral blood mononuclear cells (PBMCs), obtained when the disease was refractory, from a patient treated with antithyroid drugs. The receptors come from a female donor with Graves disease.

This clonotype was observed a handful of times. The rearrangement joins TRBV5-4 to TRBJ1-1; D is unclear. Trimming stripped 3 bases from V and 4 bases from J, with 13 bases between. Germline V gene lookup returns CDR1 SGHNT and CDR2 YYREEE (reference sequence). This CDR3 comprises 14 residues. CDR3 protein: CASSSGEMGTEAFF. The CDR3, as DNA: TGTGCCAGCAGCTCGGGAGAGATGGGCACTGAAGCTTTCTTT.

J is TRBJ2-5 and V is TRBV20-1, with D perhaps given as TRBD1 or TRBD2 (5 bases each). Germline CDR1 reads DFQATT; CDR2 reads SNEGSKA (reference sequence). The CDR3 covers 15 residues. V was clipped by 2 bases and J by 3 bases, with 16 bases between them. Here the CDR3 reads CSARPWGPQKETQYF. For the CDR3, the DNA is TGCAGTGCTAGACCCTGGGGACCGCAGAAAGAGACCCAGTACTTC.

This clonotype was seen only a few times. This sequence joins TRBV9 and TRBJ1-4; 7 bases fit TRBD1. The J segment lost 8 bases and the V segment lost 2 bases, leaving 6 bases of the junction unmatched. The CDR3 consists of 14 residues. From germline, CDR1 is SGDLS and CDR2 YYNGEE. The CDR3 DNA reads as TGTGCCAGCAGCGTGGGGACAGACCCCGAAAAACTGTTTTTT. Translating gives CASSVGTDPEKLFF. The full variable domain, completed using reference TRBV9 and TRBJ1-4, is DSGVTQTPKHLITATGQRVTLRCSPRSGDLSVYWYQQSLDQGLQFLIQYYNGEERAKGNILERFSAQQFPDLHSELNLSSLELGDSALYFCASSVGTDPEKLFFGSGTQLSVL.

This clonotype showed up just a few times. The rearrangement joins TRBV10-3 to TRBJ1-5; D perhaps matches TRBD1 (6 bases). The CDR3 is 13 residues long. The germline V gene has CDR1 ENHRY and CDR2 SYGVKD. V lost 8 bases and J lost 7, with 15 bases in between. The CDR3 bases are TGTGCCATCCGCGGGACATCGAAGCAGCCCCAGCATTTT. It yields the protein CAIRGTSKQPQHF.

This chain connects TRBV12-3 or TRBV12-4 to TRBJ2-1; D call uncertain. The CDR3 length is 13 residues. The V and J ends lost 6 bases and 3 bases respectively, with 9 bases between them. Here the CDR3 reads CASSPNDYNEQFF. The CDR3 nucleotides are TGTGCCAGCAGCCCCAACGACTACAATGAGCAGTTCTTC.

This clonotype was counted ten times or more. The chain joins TRBV27 to TRBJ1-2, with D hard to call. Germline V gene sequence: CDR1 MNHEY, CDR2 SMNVEV (reference sequence). This CDR3 region has 13 residues. The V and J ends lost 4 bases and 4 bases respectively, with 10 bases between them. In DNA form, the CDR3 reads TGTGCCAGCAGTTGGAGAGGCCCCTATGGCTACACCTTC. Residues: CASSWRGPYGYTF.

As DNA, the CDR3 is TGCAGCACCGGACAGGGGTCGGGAGAGACCCAGTACTTC. This encodes CSTGQGSGETQYF. The rearrangement links TRBV29-1 to TRBJ2-5; 9 bases are a match to TRBD1. V shed 8 bases, J shed 4 bases, and the junction held 8 bases outside the gene matches. The CDR3 totals 13 residues. The germline V gene has CDR1 SQVTM and CDR2 ANQGSEA.

This clonotype was seen more than once but under ten times. This chain joins TRBV10-3 and TRBJ1-5; 9 positions match TRBD1. This CDR3 spans 15 amino acids. After removal of 6 bases from V and 1 base from J, the junction contained 4 bases not matched to a gene. CDR1 is ENHRY, CDR2 SYGVKD, per germline. CDR3 loop: CAIRGTGLSNQPQHF. CDR3 DNA sequence: TGTGCCATCAGGGGGACAGGGTTAAGCAATCAGCCCCAGCATTTT.

This clonotype was found many times. The chain is built from TRBV28 and TRBJ1-1; D not certain. Trimming took 6 bases from V and 1 from J, leaving 9 bases between them. CDR1 is MDHEN and CDR2 is SYDVKM in the germline V gene. There are 13 residues in the CDR3. CDR3 loop: CASRNSGNTEAFF. The CDR3 region has the DNA TGTGCCAGCAGAAACTCGGGGAACACTGAAGCTTTCTTT. Together with reference TRBV28 and TRBJ1-1, the CDR3 gives the full variable domain: DVKVTQSSRYLVKRTGEKVFLECVQDMDHENMFWYRQDPGLGLRLIYFSYDVKMKEKGDIPEGYSVSREKKERFSLILESASTNQTSMYLCASRNSGNTEAFFGQGTRLTVV.

This clonotype was counted at least ten times. J is TRBJ2-7 and V is TRBV28; TRBD2 agrees at 15 bases. Germline V gene data show CDR1 as MDHEN and CDR2 as SYDVKM. The CDR3 contains 18 residues. Trimming cost V 3 bases and J 3 bases; bases outside gene matches: 9. CDR3 sequence: CASSFPSAGLAGGYEQYF. The CDR3 DNA follows: TGTGCCAGCAGTTTCCCTTCGGCGGGACTAGCGGGGGGCTACGAGCAGTACTTC.

The sample holds many counts of this clonotype. In nucleotides, the CDR3 is TGTGCCAGCAGCCCCGGGACAGAAGAGACCCAGTACTTC. Amino acid sequence: CASSPGTEETQYF. The chain couples TRBV11-1 to TRBJ2-5, with 7 bases identical to TRBD1. The CDR3 consists of 13 residues. Per germline, CDR1 SGHAT and CDR2 FQDESV (reference sequence). With 5 bases clipped from V and 3 bases from J, the junction kept 3 bases outside the gene matches.

The chain combines TRBV7-6 with TRBJ2-7; D unclear. The germline V gene has CDR1 SGHVS and CDR2 FNYEAQ. Trimming left V 2 bases short and J 1 base short, with 9 bases between. The CDR3 spans 14 residues. The CDR3 protein is CASSLKTTSYEQYF. The CDR3 DNA follows: TGTGCCAGCAGCTTAAAGACAACTTCCTACGAGCAGTACTTC. The variable domain in full, with the rest retrieved from reference TRBV7-6 and TRBJ2-7, is GAGVSQSPRYKVTKRGQDVALRCDPISGHVSLYWYRQALGQGPEFLTYFNYEAQQDKSGLPNDRFSAERPEGSISTLTIQRTEQRDSAMYRCASSLKTTSYEQYFGPGTRLTVT.

This clonotype was seen at least ten times. The V call is TRBV7-9, the J call TRBJ2-5; 9 bases map to TRBD2. The CDR3 length is 15 residues. Germline V CDR1 and CDR2: SEHNR, FQNEAQ (reference sequence). The junction had 8 bases not matched to a gene; V was cut back by 4 bases and J by 5 bases. The CDR3 region has the DNA TGTGCCAGCAGCTCGTATAGCGGGAGTGGGGAGACCCAGTACTTC. Amino acid sequence: CASSSYSGSGETQYF.

This clonotype was observed many times. The V and J genes are TRBV6-2 or TRBV6-3 and TRBJ1-1, with TRBD1 matching 8 bases. The CDR3 is 15 amino acids. Germline V gene data show CDR1 as MNHEY and CDR2 as SVGEGT. With V trimmed by 1 base and J by 1 base, 2 bases remained unmatched. The CDR3 reads CASSYFGTGNTEAFF. CDR3 coding DNA: TGTGCCAGCAGTTACTTTGGGACAGGGAACACTGAAGCTTTCTTT.

Comments on this clonotype: At one boundary the junction diverges from the germline segment, which might be a read error. The chain links TRBV28 to TRBJ2-2, with 9 positions matching TRBD2. Looked up from germline, CDR1 is MDHEN and CDR2 is SYDVKM. The CDR3 loop spans 15 amino acids. CDR3: CASTSGGRAVGELSF. For the CDR3, the DNA is TGTGCCAGCACCTCCGGCGGGAGGGCAGTCGGGGAGCTGTCTTTT.

This clonotype was picked up many times. This chain joins TRBV3-1 and TRBJ1-1; the D is unclear. V was trimmed by 0 bases and J by 0 bases, leaving 5 bases between them. The germline gives CDR1 LGHDT, CDR2 YNNKEL (reference sequence). CDR3 size: 14 residues. The CDR3 here is CASSQDMVNTEAFF. The CDR3 coding sequence is TGTGCCAGCAGCCAAGATATGGTGAACACTGAAGCTTTCTTT.

This clonotype appeared a few times. The chain uses TRBV6-1 and TRBJ2-7; 9 bases agree with TRBD2. Trimming at V came to 7 bases and at J to 0 bases, leaving 7 bases not matched to a gene. Germline loops: CDR1 MNHNS, CDR2 SASEGT. This CDR3 has 15 residues. CDR3 sequence (DNA): TGTGCCAGCAAGTCGCTAGCGGGGCCCTCCTACGAGCAGTACTTC. This encodes CASKSLAGPSYEQYF.

The V and J genes are TRBV7-2 and TRBJ1-3, with D possibly being TRBD1 (6 bases). This CDR3 is built from 18 residues. Deletions cut 5 bases from V and 0 bases from J, with 20 bases between. The V gene's germline CDR1 is SGHTA and CDR2 FQGNSA. The CDR3 nucleotides are TGTGCCAGCAGCCGAAACCGAGGGGGGATTACCTCTGGAAACACCATATATTTT. Translation: CASSRNRGGITSGNTIYF.

The rearrangement links TRBV6-1 to TRBJ1-5; the D gene is possibly TRBD1 (5 bases). The CDR3 sequence is 15 residues long. V was clipped by 0 bases and J by 2 bases, with 8 bases between them. Germline V gives CDR1 MNHNS, CDR2 SASEGT. Here the CDR3 DNA reads TGTGCCAGCAGTGAAGCGCTGGGACGCAATCAGCCCCAGCATTTT. Its translation: CASSEALGRNQPQHF.

J is TRBJ2-5 and V is TRBV20-1; D is possibly TRBD1 or TRBD2 (6 bases each). From germline, CDR1 is DFQATT and CDR2 SNEGSKA (reference sequence). CDR3 size: 15 residues. V was shortened by 4 bases and J by 2 bases, with 17 bases between the two germline ends. The CDR3 DNA follows: TGCAGTGCTAAAGGGGGACGGGGGACACAAGAGACCCAGTACTTC. It yields the protein CSAKGGRGTQETQYF.

This clonotype was recorded a few times. Possible read error: a much larger clone is one base away. The chain links TRBV28 to TRBJ1-2; possible D gene TRBD1, 5 bases. There are 18 residues in the CDR3. Germline V gives CDR1 MDHEN, CDR2 SYDVKM. CDR3: CASSFIVNTGSGNYGYAF. The DNA of the CDR3 is TGTGCCAGCAGTTTTATCGTAAACACAGGTTCTGGTAACTATGGCTACGCCTTC.

V is TRBV19 and J is TRBJ1-5; the D is unclear. This CDR3 comprises 16 residues. V dropped 1 base and J dropped 4 bases, with 14 bases sitting between them. The germline gives CDR1 LNHDA, CDR2 SQIVND (reference sequence). The CDR3 loop is CASSIGPGNGNQPQHF. The CDR3 DNA is TGTGCCAGTAGTATAGGGCCGGGAAACGGGAATCAGCCCCAGCATTTT.

The sample holds a few counts of this clonotype. The chain joins TRBV9 to TRBJ1-2; D possibly corresponds to TRBD1 (6 bases). Germline V CDR1 and CDR2: SGDLS, YYNGEE. The CDR3 runs 13 residues. V was trimmed by 3 bases and J by 4 bases, leaving 10 bases between them. CDR3 amino acids: CASSGGAPYGYTF. CDR3 in DNA: TGTGCCAGCAGCGGGGGGGCCCCCTATGGCTACACCTTC.